This T cell receptor beta chain was sequenced for a study of shared clonotypes between healthy human individuals. As for the study in general: In total, the donors were two women and three men aged 18 to 49. The study used three CD4 naive, three CD4 memory, two CD8 naive and one CD8 memory plate per donor.

The CDR3 has 16 amino acids. Trimming cost V 4 bases and J 2 bases; bases outside gene matches: 7. CDR1 is LNHDA, CDR2 SQIVND, per germline (reference sequence). Original data processing: ImmunoSEQ yielded junction-only sequences lacking quality scores, so filtering differed. Assay: immunoSEQ multiplex PCR; the TCRdb copy retains only in-frame clones and omits some. V and J calls and clone size follow that table, whereas D and trimming were derived from the DNA. This table holds some 630,000 clones, approximately 96% found once. CD45RO negativity and positive selection for CCR7 defined naive CD8 cells, a population that excluded terminally differentiated effector memory CD45RA+ cells.

Sample: naive CD8+ T cells sorted from blood. The J gene is TRBJ1-3, the V gene TRBV19; 8 bases agree with TRBD1. The TCR was taken from a woman aged 30 to 39 in good health. The CDR3 DNA follows: TGTGCCAGTAGTACATATCAGGACAGGGCTGGAAACACCATATATTTT. Encoded protein: CASSTYQDRAGNTIYF.